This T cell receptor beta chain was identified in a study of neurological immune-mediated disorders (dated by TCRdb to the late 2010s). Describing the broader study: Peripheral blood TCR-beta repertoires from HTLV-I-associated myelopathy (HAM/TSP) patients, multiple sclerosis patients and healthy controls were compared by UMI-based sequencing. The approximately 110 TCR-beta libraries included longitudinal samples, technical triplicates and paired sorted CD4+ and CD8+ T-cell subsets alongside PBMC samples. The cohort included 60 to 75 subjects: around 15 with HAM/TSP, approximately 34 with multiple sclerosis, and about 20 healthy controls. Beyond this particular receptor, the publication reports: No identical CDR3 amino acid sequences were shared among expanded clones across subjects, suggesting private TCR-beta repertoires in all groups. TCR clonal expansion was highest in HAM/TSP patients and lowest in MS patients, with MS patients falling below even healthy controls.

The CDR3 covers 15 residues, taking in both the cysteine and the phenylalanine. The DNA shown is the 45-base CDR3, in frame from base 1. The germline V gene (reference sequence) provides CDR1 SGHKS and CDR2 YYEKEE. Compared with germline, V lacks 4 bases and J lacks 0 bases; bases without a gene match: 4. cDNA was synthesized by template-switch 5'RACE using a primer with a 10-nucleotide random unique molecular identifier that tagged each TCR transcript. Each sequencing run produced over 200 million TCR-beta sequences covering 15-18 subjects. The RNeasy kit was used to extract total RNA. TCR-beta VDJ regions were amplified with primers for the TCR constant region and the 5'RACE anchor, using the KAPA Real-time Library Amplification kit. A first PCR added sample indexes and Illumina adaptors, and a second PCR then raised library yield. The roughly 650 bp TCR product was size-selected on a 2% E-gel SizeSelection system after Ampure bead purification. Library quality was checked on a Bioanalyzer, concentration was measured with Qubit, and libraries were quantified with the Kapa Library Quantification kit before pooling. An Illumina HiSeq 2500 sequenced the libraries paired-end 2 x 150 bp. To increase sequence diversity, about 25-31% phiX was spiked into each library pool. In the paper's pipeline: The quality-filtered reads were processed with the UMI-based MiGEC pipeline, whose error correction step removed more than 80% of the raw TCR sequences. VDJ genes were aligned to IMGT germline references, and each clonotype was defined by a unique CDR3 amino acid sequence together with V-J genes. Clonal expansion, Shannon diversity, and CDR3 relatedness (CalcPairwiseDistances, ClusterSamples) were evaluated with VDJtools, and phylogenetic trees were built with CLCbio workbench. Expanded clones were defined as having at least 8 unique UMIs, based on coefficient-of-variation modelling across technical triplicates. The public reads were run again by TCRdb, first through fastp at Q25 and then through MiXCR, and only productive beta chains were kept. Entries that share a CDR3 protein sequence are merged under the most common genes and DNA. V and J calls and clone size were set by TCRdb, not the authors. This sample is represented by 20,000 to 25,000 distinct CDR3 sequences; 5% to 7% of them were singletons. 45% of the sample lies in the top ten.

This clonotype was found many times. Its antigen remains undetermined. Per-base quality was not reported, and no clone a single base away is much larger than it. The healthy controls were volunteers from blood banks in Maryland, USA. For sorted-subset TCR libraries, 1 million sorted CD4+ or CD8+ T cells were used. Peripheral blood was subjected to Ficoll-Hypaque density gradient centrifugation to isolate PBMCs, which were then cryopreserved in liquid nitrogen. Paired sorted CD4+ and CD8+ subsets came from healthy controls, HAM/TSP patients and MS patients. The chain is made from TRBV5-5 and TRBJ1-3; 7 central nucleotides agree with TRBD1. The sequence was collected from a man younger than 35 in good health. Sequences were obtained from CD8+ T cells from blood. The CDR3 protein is CASSETGPSGNTIYF. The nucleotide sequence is TGTGCCAGCAGCGAGACAGGGCCCTCTGGAAACACCATATATTTT.